The clone carrying this TCR beta chain has a handful of counts. The data were obtained in a study of T cells after yellow fever vaccination. Background on the study: Low-cell-number fractions were prepared with SMART-Seq v4 Ultra Low Input.

V lost 3 bases and J lost 2, with 23 bases in between. The germline gives CDR1 KGHSH, CDR2 LQKENI. The CDR3 runs to 20 residues. TCRdb re-derived calls from the 5' RACE reads in MiXCR, one entry per CDR3 protein. The data hold some 350,000 distinct CDR3 sequences, with 9.5% to 13% observed a single time. This specimen was PBMCs, taken on the day of the first yellow fever vaccination. The origin of this receptor is a man aged 18 to 29 who received the YFV17D yellow fever vaccine. This chain uses TRBV18 with TRBJ2-6; no firm D call. In DNA form, the CDR3 reads TGTGCCAGCTCACCCTTCTCACCGCGAGGTACTGGGGCTGGGGCCAACGTCCTGACTTTC. Translation: CASSPFSPRGTGAGANVLTF.